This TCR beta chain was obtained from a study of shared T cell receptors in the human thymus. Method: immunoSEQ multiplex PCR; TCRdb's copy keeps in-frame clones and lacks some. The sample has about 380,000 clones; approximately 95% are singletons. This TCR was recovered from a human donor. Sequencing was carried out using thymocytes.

The CDR3 here is CASSLGTSGNEQFF. As DNA, the CDR3 is TGTGCCAGCAGCTTAGGGACTAGCGGAAATGAGCAGTTCTTC. V and J are TRBV13 and TRBJ2-1, with 9 bases identical to TRBD2. Germline V gene lookup returns CDR1 PRHDT and CDR2 FYEKMQ (reference sequence). V lost 0 bases and J lost 7; bases outside the gene matches: 1. The CDR3 runs to 14 residues.